This T cell receptor beta chain comes out of a study of siplizumab effects on memory and regulatory T cells. Assay used: immunoSEQ multiplex PCR; TCRdb lists only in-frame clones, some missing. The data contain just over 50,000 clones, about 97% of them singletons. Findings and caveats of the study: Alloreactive CD4+ clones that could be mapped were on average about 70% Treg-derived with siplizumab, against roughly 25% in controls. Unstimulated subsets contained matches for only a minor fraction of alloreactive clones. The study found naive T cells seemingly more diverse than memory cells and seemingly major alloresponse contributors. Alloreactive sequences traceable to unstimulated CD4+ memory cells declined significantly under siplizumab.

Germline V gene lookup returns CDR1 SGHRS and CDR2 YFSETQ. Deletions cut 2 bases from V and 2 bases from J, with 7 bases between. This CDR3 contains 13 residues. With respect to this clone: Its antigen is as yet unknown.

The chain employs TRBV5-1 and TRBJ2-5; a weak D match, TRBD1 (5 bases). The clonotype originates from a human donor in good health. Specimen: naive CD4+ T cells sorted from blood. The CDR3 region is CASSLQVQETQYF. The CDR3 bases are TGCGCCAGCAGCTTACAGGTTCAAGAGACCCAGTACTTC.